A selection of T cell receptor beta chains follows, all from one sample in a study of CD8 T cells in ankylosing spondylitis. TCRdb passed the 5' RACE reads through MiXCR, listing each CDR3 protein once. The sample has about 330,000 distinct CDR3 sequences, approximately 8% seen once. The sequenced material came from blood, either unsorted or a sorted T cell fraction (not recorded which). These receptors all come from a male donor with ankylosing spondylitis. The CDR3 runs from the conserved cysteine through the conserved F or W. Each record gives: V gene, CDR3 length, D gene, J gene, clone size, CDR3 DNA, CDR3 protein. A D gene is named only where the DNA matches it firmly. Clone size is stated in some rows and not others, as once, few, many or a class when expanded.

>TRBV12-3/TRBV12-4|13|TRBD1|TRBJ2-5|many
TGTGCCAGCGGATCCGGGACAGAAGAGACCCAGTACTTC
CASGSGTEETQYF
>TRBV7-9|11|NA|TRBJ2-1|many
TGTGCCAGCAGCTTTTCGGGAGAGCAGTTCTTC
CASSFSGEQFF
>TRBV4-2|18|NA|TRBJ2-7|NA
TGTGCCAGCAGCCAAGATGTGGGGGGGCAAACAGTCTCCTACGAGCAGTACTTC
CASSQDVGGQTVSYEQYF
>TRBV20-1|13|NA|TRBJ2-4|few
TGCAGTGCTGACGGGACACCGGGAAACATTCAGTACTTC
CSADGTPGNIQYF
>TRBV27|16|TRBD2|TRBJ2-7|few
TGTGCCAGCAGTCCCACCACTAGCGGGTCTACCTACGAGCAGTACTTC
CASSPTTSGSTYEQYF
>TRBV6-5|11|NA|TRBJ2-7|many
TGTGCCAGCAGCTCCCGCTACGAGCAGTACTTC
CASSSRYEQYF
>TRBV2|15|NA|TRBJ2-3|few
TGTGCCAGCGCACGTGGGCTAGCCGTCACAGATACGCAGTATTTT
CASARGLAVTDTQYF
>TRBV4-3|15|NA|TRBJ2-7|many
TGCGCCAGCAGCCAAACCACTAGAATTGGCTACGAGCAGTACTTC
CASSQTTRIGYEQYF
>TRBV12-3/TRBV12-4|14|NA|TRBJ1-1|NA
TGTGCCAGCAGTTTAGATCCGATAGACACTGAAGCTTTCTTT
CASSLDPIDTEAFF
>TRBV6-2/TRBV6-3|14|NA|TRBJ2-5|few
TGTGCCAGCAGCGGTGGATGGGAGCAGGAGACCCAGTACTTC
CASSGGWEQETQYF
>TRBV20-1|16|TRBD2|TRBJ2-2|few
TGCAGTGCTAGAGAAGGCGGGAGACTTAGGACCGGGGAGCTGTTTTTT
CSAREGGRLRTGELFF
>TRBV12-3/TRBV12-4|15|NA|TRBJ2-2|many
TGTGCCAGCAGGGCGCGAGACAGGAACACCGGGGAGCTGTTTTTT
CASRARDRNTGELFF
>TRBV24-1|15|NA|TRBJ2-1|NA
TGTGCCACCAGTGCCCCGAGGACGGGGATCAATGAGCAGTTCTTC
CATSAPRTGINEQFF
>TRBV5-5|13|TRBD1|TRBJ2-1|NA
TGTGCCAGCAGCTTAATAGGGGGCGAGGGGCAGTTCTTC
CASSLIGGEGQFF
>TRBV5-1|15|NA|TRBJ2-6|many
TGCGCCAGCAGCTTCGAAGGCTCTGGGGCCAACGTCCTGACTTTC
CASSFEGSGANVLTF
>TRBV19|14|NA|TRBJ2-5|once
TGTGCCAGTAGTTTAGGAACATCACCGGAGACCCAGTACTTC
CASSLGTSPETQYF
>TRBV3-1|11|NA|TRBJ2-1|many
TGTGCCAGCAGCCAATTTATTGAGCAGTTCTTC
CASSQFIEQFF
>TRBV3-1|16|NA|TRBJ2-1|few
TGTGCCAGCAGCCCCTTGCCGTTCCCGGCGAACAATGAGCAGTTCTTC
CASSPLPFPANNEQFF
>TRBV30|15|NA|TRBJ2-6|NA
TGTGCCTGGAGTGTGTTTGGCTCTGGGGCCAACGTCCTGACTTTC
CAWSVFGSGANVLTF
>TRBV6-2/TRBV6-3|15|NA|TRBJ2-7|NA
TGTGCCAGCAGTTTGGAGGGTCCCCGAGCCTACGAGCAGTACTTC
CASSLEGPRAYEQYF
>TRBV2|16|NA|TRBJ1-4|NA
TGTGCCAGCAGTGAACGGCCCGGGCCAACTAATGAAAAACTGTTTTTT
CASSERPGPTNEKLFF
>TRBV4-3|14|TRBD1|TRBJ2-7|few
TGCGCCAGCAGCCCTCGGACAGGGCTCTACGAGCAGTACTTC
CASSPRTGLYEQYF
>TRBV2|15|NA|TRBJ2-1|many
TGTGCCAGCAGTGTAGGGACAACCGTCCTCAATGAGCAGTTCTTC
CASSVGTTVLNEQFF
>TRBV27|16|TRBD2|TRBJ2-3|NA
TGTGCCAGCAGCACACGGGGCGGGAGAGGATCAGATACGCAGTATTTT
CASSTRGGRGSDTQYF
>TRBV7-9|15|TRBD1|TRBJ2-1|NA
TGTGCCAGCAGCTTAGGACAGGGGGCTAACAATGAGCAGTTCTTC
CASSLGQGANNEQFF
>TRBV3-1|14|NA|TRBJ2-1|few
TGTGCCAGCAGCCAAGACAACGGAGGGGGTGAGCAGTTCTTC
CASSQDNGGGEQFF
>TRBV20-1|13|NA|TRBJ2-1|many
TGCAGTGCTAGACAGAGCTCCTACAATGAGCAGTTCTTC
CSARQSSYNEQFF
>TRBV6-2/TRBV6-3|16|NA|TRBJ2-6|few
TGTGCCAGCAGTTACGGGGAGGCCCCTGGGGCCAACGTCCTGACTTTC
CASSYGEAPGANVLTF
>TRBV4-3|16|TRBD2|TRBJ2-1|many
TGCGCCAGCAGCCAAGAGGGACTAGCGGGCTACAATGAGCAGTTCTTC
CASSQEGLAGYNEQFF
>TRBV5-8|12|NA|TRBJ2-4|NA
TGTGCCAGCAGCTTGACCAAAAACATTCAGTACTTC
CASSLTKNIQYF
>TRBV6-1|15|NA|TRBJ2-2|few
TGTGCCAGCAGTCCAGGGGGGTTCGGCACCGGGGAGCTGTTTTTT
CASSPGGFGTGELFF
>TRBV28|14|NA|TRBJ1-5|many
TGTGCCAGCATAGTTCAGCTTGGCAATCAGCCCCAGCATTTT
CASIVQLGNQPQHF